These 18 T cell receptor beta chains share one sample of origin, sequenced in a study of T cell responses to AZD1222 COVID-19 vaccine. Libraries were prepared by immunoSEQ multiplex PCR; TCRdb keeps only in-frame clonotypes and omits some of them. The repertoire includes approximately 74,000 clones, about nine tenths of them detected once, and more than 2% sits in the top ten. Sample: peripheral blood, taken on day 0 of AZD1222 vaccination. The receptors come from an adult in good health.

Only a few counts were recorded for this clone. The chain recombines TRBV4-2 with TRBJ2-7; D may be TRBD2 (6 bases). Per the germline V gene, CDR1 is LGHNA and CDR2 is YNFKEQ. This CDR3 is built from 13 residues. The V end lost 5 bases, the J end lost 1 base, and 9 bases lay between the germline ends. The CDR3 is CASSGRGSYEQYF. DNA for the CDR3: TGTGCCAGCAGCGGCCGGGGGTCCTACGAGCAGTACTTC.

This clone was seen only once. The CDR3 loop reads CASSSIGDTQYF. The CDR3, as DNA: TGTGCCAGCTCTTCCATTGGGGATACGCAGTATTTT. V gene TRBV18 combines with J gene TRBJ2-3, with no clear D. From germline, CDR1 is KGHSH and CDR2 LQKENI. The CDR3 sequence is 12 residues long. The V end lost 6 bases, the J end lost 6 bases, and 10 bases lay between the germline ends.

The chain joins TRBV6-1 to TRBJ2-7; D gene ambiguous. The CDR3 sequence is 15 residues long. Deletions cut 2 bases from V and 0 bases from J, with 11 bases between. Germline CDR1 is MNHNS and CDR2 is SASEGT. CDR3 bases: TGTGCCAGCAGTGAATTCATCACGAGCTCCTACGAGCAGTACTTC. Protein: CASSEFITSSYEQYF.

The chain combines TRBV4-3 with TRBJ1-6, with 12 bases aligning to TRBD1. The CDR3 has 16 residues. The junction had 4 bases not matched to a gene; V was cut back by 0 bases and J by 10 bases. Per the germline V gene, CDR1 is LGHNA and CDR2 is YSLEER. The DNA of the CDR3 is TGCGCCAGCAGCCAAGAAACCGGGACAGGGGGCTCACCCCTCCACTTT. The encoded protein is CASSQETGTGGSPLHF.

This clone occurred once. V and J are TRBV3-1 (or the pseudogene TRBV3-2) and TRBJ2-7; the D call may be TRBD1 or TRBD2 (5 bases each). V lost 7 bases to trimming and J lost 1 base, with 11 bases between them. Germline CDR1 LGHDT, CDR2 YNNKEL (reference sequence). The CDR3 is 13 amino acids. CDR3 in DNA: TGTGCCAGCACCGATGGGGGATCCTACGAGCAGTACTTC. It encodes CASTDGGSYEQYF.

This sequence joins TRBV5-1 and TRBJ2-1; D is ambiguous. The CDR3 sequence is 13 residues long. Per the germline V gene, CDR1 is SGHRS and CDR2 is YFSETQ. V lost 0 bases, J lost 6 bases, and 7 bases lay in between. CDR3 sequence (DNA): TGCGCCAGCAGCTTGGGTGTTGTCAATGAGCAGTTCTTC. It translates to CASSLGVVNEQFF.

Here the CDR3 DNA reads TGTGCCAGCAGCACCCAGGGTTCAGCTAATGAAAAACTGTTTTTT. It specifies CASSTQGSANEKLFF. This chain uses TRBV3-1 (or the pseudogene TRBV3-2) with TRBJ1-4; D possibly corresponds to TRBD1 (5 bases). Trimming took off 5 bases at V and 3 bases at J, with 13 bases between the two ends. The CDR3 runs 15 residues. Germline V lookup: CDR1 LGHDT, CDR2 YNNKEL (reference sequence).

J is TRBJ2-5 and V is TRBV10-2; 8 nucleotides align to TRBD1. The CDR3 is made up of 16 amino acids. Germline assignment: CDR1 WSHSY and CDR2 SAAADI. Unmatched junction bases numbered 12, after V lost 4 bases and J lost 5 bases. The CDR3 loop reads CASSGPRQGMLETQYF. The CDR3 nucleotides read TGCGCCAGCAGTGGGCCTAGACAGGGGATGCTGGAGACCCAGTACTTC.

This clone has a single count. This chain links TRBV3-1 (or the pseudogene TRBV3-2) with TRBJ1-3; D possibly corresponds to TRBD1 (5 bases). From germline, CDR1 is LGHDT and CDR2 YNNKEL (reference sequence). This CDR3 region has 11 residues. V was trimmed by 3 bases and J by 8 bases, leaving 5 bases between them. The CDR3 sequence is CASSQGHTIYF. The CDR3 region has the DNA TGTGCCAGCAGCCAGGGACACACCATATATTTT.

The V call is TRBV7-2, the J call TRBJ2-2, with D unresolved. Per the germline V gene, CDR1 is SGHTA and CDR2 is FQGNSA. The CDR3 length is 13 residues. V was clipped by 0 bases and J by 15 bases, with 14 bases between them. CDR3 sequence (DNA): TGTGCCAGCAGCTTAGCTGGGTCTGGTGGGTTGTTTTTT. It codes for CASSLAGSGGLFF.

The CDR3 DNA sequence: TGTGCCAGCAGCCTAGCGGGGGCTTCCTACAATGAGCAGTTCTTC. Translated: CASSLAGASYNEQFF. The rearrangement uses TRBV11-3 and TRBJ2-1; 10 bases agree with TRBD2. V lost 5 bases to trimming and J lost 1 base; unmatched junction nucleotides: 2. Looked up from germline, CDR1 is SGHNT and CDR2 is YENEEA. The CDR3 consists of 15 residues.

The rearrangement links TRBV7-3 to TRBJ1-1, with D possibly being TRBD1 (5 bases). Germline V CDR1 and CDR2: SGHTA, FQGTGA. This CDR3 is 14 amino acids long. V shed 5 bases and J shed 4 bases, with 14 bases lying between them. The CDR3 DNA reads TGTGCCAGCAGCCTTCAAAGGGGTTCCACTGAAGCTTTCTTT. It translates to CASSLQRGSTEAFF.

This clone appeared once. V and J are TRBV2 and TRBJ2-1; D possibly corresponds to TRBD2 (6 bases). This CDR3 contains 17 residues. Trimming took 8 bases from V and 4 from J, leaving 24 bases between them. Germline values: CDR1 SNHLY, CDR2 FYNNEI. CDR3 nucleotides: TGTGCCAGCGATGGAACGGAGGGGCGTTTTGTTTACAATGAGCAGTTCTTC. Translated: CASDGTEGRFVYNEQFF.

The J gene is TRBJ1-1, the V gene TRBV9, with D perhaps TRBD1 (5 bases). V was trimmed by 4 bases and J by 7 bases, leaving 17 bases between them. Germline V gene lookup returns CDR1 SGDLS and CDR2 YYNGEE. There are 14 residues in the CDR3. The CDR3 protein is CASSPVKGYGEAFF. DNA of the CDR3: TGTGCCAGCAGCCCCGTCAAGGGGTACGGTGAAGCTTTCTTT.

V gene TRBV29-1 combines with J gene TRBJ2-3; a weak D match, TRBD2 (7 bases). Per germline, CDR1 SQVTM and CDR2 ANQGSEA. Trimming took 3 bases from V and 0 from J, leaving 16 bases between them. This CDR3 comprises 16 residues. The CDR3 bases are TGCAGCGTTGACGGGGGGCGGGCGGGCAGCACAGATACGCAGTATTTT. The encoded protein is CSVDGGRAGSTDTQYF.

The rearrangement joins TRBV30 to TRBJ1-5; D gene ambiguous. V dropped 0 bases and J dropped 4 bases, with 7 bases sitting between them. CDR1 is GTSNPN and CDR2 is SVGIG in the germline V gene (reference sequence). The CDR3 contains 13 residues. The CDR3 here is CAWSVDGNQPQHF. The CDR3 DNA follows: TGTGCCTGGAGTGTAGACGGAAATCAGCCCCAGCATTTT.

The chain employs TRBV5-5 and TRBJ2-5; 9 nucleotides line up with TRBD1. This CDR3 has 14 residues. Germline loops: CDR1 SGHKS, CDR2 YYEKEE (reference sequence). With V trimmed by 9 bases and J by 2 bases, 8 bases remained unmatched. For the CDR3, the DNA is TGTGCCACCGGGGCGGGACAGGGACAAGAGACCCAGTACTTC. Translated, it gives CATGAGQGQETQYF.

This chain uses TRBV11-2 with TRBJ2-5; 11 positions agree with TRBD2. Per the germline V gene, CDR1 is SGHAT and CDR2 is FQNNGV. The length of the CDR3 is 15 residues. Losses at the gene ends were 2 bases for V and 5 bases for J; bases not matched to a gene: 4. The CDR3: CASSLRLAGGETQYF. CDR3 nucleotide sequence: TGTGCCAGCAGCTTACGTCTAGCGGGGGGTGAGACCCAGTACTTC.